Each of the 2 T cell receptor beta chains below was sequenced from the same sample in a study of T-cell reconstitution after alpha-beta-depleted transplantation in children. Construction of the TCRbeta library involved unique molecular identifiers. TCRdb ran MiXCR on the PCR reads and lists one entry per CDR3 protein. Of 95,000 to 150,000 distinct CDR3 sequences in the sample, about 21% were seen once. This specimen was PBMCs, mostly from graft donor cells, taken 180 days after TCRalphabeta/CD19-depleted stem cell transplant. These receptors all come from a male patient between 2 and 15 years old who had a stem cell transplant for chronic granulomatous disease, so the T cells may come from the graft donor.

This clonotype occurred a few times. V is TRBV20-1 and J is TRBJ2-3; no definite D call. The CDR3 is made up of 14 amino acids. Germline V CDR1 and CDR2: DFQATT, SNEGSKA (reference sequence). Trimming removed 6 bases at V and 1 base at J, with 14 bases between. CDR3 residues: CSAPSRLRTDTQYF. The CDR3, as DNA: TGCAGTGCCCCCTCGCGTCTCCGCACAGATACGCAGTATTTT.

The chain is built from TRBV14 and TRBJ2-5; 11 bases map to TRBD2. Per germline, CDR1 SGHDN and CDR2 FVKESK. Germline trimming cut 5 bases from V and 4 bases from J; bases unmatched to any gene: 9. This CDR3 is 16 amino acids long. The CDR3 is CASSSPSGGIRETQYF. DNA of the CDR3: TGTGCCAGCAGCTCTCCTAGCGGGGGGATCCGAGAGACCCAGTACTTC.